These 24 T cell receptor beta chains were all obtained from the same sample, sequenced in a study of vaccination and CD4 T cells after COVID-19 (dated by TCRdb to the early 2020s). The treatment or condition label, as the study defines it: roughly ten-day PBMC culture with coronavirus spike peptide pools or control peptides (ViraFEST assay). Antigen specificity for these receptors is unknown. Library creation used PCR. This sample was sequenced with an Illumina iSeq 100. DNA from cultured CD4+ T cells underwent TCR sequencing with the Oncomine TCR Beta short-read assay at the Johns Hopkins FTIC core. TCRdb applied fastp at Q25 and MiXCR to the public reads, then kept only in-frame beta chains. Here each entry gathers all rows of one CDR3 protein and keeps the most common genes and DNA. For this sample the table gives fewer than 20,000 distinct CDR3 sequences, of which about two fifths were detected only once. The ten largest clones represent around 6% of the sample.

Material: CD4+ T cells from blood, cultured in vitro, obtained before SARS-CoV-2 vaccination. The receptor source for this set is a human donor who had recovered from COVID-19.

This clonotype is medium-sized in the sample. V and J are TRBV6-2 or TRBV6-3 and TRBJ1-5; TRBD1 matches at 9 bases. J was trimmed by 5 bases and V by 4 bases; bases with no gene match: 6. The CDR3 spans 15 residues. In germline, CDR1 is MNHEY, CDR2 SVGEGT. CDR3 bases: TGTGCCAGCAGTTGGACAGGGGCTGAGGATCAGCCCCAGCATTTT. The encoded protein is CASSWTGAEDQPQHF.

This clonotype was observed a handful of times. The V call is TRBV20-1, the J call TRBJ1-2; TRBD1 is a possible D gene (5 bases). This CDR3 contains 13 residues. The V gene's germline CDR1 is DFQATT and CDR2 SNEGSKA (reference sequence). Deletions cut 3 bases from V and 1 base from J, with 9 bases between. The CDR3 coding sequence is TGCAGTGCTAGGACAGCTGGTAACTATGGCTACACCTTC. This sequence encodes CSARTAGNYGYTF.

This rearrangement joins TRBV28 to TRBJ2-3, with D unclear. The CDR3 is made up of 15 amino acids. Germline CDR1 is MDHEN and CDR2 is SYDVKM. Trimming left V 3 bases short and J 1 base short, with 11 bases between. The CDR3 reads CASSFALGGTDTQYF. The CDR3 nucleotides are TGTGCCAGCAGTTTCGCCCTTGGTGGCACAGATACGCAGTATTTT.

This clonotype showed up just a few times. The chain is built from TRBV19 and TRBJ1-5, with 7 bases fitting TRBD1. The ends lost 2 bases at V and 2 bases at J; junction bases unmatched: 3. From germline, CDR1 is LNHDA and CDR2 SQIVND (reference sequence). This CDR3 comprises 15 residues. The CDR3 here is CASSITGQGNQPQHF. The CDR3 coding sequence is TGTGCCAGTAGTATAACCGGACAGGGCAATCAGCCCCAGCATTTT.

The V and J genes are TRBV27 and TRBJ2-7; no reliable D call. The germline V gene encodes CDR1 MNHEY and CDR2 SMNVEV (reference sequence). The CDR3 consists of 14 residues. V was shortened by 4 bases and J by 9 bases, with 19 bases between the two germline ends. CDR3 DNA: TGTGCCAGCAGTTCGAGGCTTGGGTCTACGAGGCAGTACTTC. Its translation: CASSSRLGSTRQYF.

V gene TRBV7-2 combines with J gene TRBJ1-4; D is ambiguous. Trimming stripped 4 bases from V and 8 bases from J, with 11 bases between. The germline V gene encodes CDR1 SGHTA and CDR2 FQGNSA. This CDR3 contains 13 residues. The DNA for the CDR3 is TGTGCCAGCAGCTCCCCCCCCGCCGAAAAACTGTTTTTT. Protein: CASSSPPAEKLFF.

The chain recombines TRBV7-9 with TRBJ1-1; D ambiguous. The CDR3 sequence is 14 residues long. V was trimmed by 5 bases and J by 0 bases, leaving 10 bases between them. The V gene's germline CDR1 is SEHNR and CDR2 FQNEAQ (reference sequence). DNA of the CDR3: TGTGCCAGCAGCCCCGACGGAATGAACACTGAAGCTTTCTTT. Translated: CASSPDGMNTEAFF.

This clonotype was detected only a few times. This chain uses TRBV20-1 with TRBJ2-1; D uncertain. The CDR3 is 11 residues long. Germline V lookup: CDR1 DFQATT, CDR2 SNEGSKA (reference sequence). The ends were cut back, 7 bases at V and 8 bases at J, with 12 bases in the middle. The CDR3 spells CSGQYGYEQFF. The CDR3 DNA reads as TGCAGTGGGCAGTACGGGTATGAGCAGTTCTTC.

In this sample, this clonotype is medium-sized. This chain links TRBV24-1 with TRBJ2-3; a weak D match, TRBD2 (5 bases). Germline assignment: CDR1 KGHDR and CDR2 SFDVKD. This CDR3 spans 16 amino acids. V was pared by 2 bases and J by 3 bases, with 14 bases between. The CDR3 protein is CATSDSLGLATDTQYF. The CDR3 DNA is TGTGCCACCAGTGATTCCCTCGGGCTAGCTACAGATACGCAGTATTTT.

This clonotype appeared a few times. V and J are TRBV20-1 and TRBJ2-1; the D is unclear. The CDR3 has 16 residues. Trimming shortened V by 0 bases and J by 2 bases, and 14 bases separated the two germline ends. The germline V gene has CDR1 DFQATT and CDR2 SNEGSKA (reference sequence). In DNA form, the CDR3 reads TGCAGTGCTAGAGATAACCCCTGGGGAACCTACAATGAGCAGTTCTTC. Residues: CSARDNPWGTYNEQFF.

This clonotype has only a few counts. The DNA of the CDR3 is TGTGCCAGCAGTCCTCCCGCGGGACAGGGCTTACATGAGCAGTTCTTC. It is translated as CASSPPAGQGLHEQFF. This chain uses TRBV11-3 with TRBJ2-1, with 9 positions matching TRBD1. CDR1 and CDR2 from the germline V gene are SGHNT and YENEEA. The CDR3 is 16 amino acids. Trimming at V came to 6 bases and at J to 8 bases, leaving 14 bases not matched to a gene.

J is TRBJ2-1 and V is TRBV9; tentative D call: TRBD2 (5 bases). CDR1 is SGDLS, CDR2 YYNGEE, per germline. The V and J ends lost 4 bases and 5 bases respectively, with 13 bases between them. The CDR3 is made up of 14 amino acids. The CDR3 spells CASSLVGLNNEQFF. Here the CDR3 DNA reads TGTGCCAGCAGCTTAGTAGGACTTAACAATGAGCAGTTCTTC.

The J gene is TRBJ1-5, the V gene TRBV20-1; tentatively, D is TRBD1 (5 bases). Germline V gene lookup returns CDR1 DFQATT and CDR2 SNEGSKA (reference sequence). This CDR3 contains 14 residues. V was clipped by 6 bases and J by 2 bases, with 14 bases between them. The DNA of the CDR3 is TGCAGTGCCGCGGGGGGGGGAGGCAATCAGCCCCAGCATTTT. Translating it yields CSAAGGGGNQPQHF.

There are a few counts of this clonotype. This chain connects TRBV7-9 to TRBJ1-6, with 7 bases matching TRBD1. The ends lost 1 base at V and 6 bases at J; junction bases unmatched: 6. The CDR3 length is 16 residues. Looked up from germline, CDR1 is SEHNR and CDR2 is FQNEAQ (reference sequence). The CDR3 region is CASSLGQGVGNSPLHF. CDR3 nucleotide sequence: TGTGCCAGCAGCTTAGGCCAGGGGGTCGGTAATTCACCCCTCCACTTT.

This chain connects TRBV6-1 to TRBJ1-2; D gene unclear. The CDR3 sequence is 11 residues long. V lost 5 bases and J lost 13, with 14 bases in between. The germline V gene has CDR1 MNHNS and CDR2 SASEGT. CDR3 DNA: TGTGCCAGCAGTCCTTCACACGGCATCACCTTC. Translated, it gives CASSPSHGITF.

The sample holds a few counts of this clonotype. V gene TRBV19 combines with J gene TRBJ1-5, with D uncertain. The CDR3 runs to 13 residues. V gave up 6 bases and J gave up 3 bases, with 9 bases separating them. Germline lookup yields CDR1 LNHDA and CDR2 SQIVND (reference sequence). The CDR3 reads CASRVRYNQPQHF. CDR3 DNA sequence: TGTGCCAGTAGAGTCAGATACAATCAGCCCCAGCATTTT.

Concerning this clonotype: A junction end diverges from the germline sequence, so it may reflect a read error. The CDR3 region is CATRCLSPRSRNEQSF. CDR3 nucleotide sequence: TGTGCCACCAGATGTTTAAGCCCTAGGTCACGCAATGAGCAGTCCTTC. This chain joins TRBV24-1 and TRBJ2-1; D gene ambiguous. The CDR3 is made up of 16 amino acids. CDR1 KGHDR and CDR2 SFDVKD come from the germline V gene.

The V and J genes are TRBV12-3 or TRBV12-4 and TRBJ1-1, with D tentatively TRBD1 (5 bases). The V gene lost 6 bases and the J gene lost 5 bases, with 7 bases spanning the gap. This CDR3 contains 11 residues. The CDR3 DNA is TGTGCCAGCAGGTACAGGACTGAAGCTTTCTTT. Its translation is CASRYRTEAFF.

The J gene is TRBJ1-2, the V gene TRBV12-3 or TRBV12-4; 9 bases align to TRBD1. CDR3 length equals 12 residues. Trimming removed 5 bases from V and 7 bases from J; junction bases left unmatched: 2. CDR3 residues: CASSEQGAGYTF. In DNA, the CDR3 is TGTGCCAGCAGTGAACAGGGGGCTGGCTACACCTTC.

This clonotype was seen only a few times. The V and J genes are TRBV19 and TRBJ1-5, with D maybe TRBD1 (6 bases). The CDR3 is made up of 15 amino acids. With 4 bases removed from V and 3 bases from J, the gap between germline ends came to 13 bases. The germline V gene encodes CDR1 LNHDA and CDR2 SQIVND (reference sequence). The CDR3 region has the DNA TGTGCCAGTAGTACCCAGACAGGCGTCAATCAGCCCCAGCATTTT. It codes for CASSTQTGVNQPQHF.

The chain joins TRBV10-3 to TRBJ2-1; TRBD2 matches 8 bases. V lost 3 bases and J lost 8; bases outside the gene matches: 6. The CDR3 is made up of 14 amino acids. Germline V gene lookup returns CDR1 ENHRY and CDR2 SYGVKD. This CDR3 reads CAISDSGISDEQFF. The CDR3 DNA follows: TGTGCCATCAGTGATAGCGGGATTAGCGATGAGCAGTTCTTC.

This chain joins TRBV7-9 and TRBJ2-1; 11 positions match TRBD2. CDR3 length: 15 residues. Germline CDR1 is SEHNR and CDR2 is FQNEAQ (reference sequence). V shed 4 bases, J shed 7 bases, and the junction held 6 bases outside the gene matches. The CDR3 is CASSSSGRSRNEQFF. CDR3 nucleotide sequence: TGTGCCAGCAGCTCTAGCGGGAGGTCTCGGAATGAGCAGTTCTTC.

The CDR3 sequence: CASSFDGIEQYF. The CDR3 DNA sequence: TGTGCCAGCAGTTTTGATGGTATCGAGCAGTACTTC. This rearrangement joins TRBV12-3 or TRBV12-4 to TRBJ2-7; the D is unclear. V was trimmed by 3 bases and J by 6 bases, leaving 9 bases between them. The CDR3 runs 12 residues.

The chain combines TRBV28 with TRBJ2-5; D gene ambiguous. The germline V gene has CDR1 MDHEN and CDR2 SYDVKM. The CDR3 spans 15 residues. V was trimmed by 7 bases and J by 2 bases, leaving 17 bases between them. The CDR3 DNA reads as TGTGCCAGCAAGAATCTTGATACAGCGCAAGAGACCCAGTACTTC. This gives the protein CASKNLDTAQETQYF.